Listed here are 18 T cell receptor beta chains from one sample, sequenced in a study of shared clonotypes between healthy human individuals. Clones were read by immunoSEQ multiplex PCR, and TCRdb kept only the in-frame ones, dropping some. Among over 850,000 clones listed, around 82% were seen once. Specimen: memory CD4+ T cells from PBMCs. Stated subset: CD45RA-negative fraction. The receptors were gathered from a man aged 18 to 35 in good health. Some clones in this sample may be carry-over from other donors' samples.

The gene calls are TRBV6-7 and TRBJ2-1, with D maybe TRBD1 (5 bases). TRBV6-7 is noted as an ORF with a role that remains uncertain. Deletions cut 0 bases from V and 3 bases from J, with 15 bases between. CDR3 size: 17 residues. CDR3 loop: CASSYSRKQGIYNEQFF. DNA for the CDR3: TGTGCCAGCAGTTACTCACGTAAGCAGGGAATCTACAATGAGCAGTTCTTC.

The CDR3 nucleotides are TGTGCCAGCAGTTCCGGGACAGCTTACTATGGCTACACCTTC. It specifies CASSSGTAYYGYTF. The chain recombines TRBV6-6 with TRBJ1-2, with 7 bases that match TRBD1. The CDR3 has 14 amino acids. V lost 4 bases, J lost 3 bases, and 5 bases stayed unmatched. The germline V gene has CDR1 MNHNY and CDR2 SVGAGI (reference sequence).

The chain's CDR3 is CASSFGSRETQYF. CDR3 nucleotide sequence: TGTGCCAGCAGCTTCGGAAGCAGAGAGACCCAGTACTTC. The genes are TRBV11-1 and TRBJ2-5; no clear D. Trimming left V 3 bases short and J 4 bases short, with 9 bases between. This CDR3 has 13 amino acids. Germline-derived CDR1 and CDR2 are SGHAT and FQDESV (reference sequence). Filled out from reference TRBV11-1 and TRBJ2-5, the complete variable domain reads EAEVAQSPRYKITEKSQAVAFWCDPISGHATLYWYRQILGQGPELLVQFQDESVVDDSQLPKDRFSAERLKGVDSTLKIQPAELGDSAMYLCASSFGSRETQYFGPGTRLLVL.

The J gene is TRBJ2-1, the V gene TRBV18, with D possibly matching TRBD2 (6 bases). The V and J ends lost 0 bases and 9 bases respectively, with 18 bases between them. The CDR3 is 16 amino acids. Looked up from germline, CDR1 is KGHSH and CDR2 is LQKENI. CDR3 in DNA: TGTGCCAGCTCACCACCGGGGTTCCGGGAGAACCCTGAGCAGTTCTTC. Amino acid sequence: CASSPPGFRENPEQFF.

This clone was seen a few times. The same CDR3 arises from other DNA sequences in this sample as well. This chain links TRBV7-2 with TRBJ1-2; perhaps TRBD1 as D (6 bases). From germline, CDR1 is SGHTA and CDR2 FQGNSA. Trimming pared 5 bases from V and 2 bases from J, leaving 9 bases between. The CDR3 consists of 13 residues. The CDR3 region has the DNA TGTGCCAGCAGCCCCGACAGGAACTATGGCTACACCTTC. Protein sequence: CASSPDRNYGYTF.

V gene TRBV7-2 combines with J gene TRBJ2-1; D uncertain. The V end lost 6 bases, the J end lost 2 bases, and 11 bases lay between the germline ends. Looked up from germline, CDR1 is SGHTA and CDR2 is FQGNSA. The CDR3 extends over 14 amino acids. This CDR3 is CASRPLGPYNEQFF. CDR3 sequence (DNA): TGTGCCAGCAGGCCCCTCGGGCCCTACAATGAGCAGTTCTTC.

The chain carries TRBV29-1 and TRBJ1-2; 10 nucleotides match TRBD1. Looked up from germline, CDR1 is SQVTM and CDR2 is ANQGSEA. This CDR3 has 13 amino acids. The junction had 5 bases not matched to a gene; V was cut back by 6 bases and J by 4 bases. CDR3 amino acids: CSVGTGVVYGYTF. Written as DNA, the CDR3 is TGCAGCGTAGGGACAGGGGTCGTCTATGGCTACACCTTC.

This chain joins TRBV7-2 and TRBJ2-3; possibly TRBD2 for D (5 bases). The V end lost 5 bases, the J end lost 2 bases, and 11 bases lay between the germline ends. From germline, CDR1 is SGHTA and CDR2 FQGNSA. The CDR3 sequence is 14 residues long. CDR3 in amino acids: CASSPSLVTDTQYF. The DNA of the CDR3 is TGTGCCAGCAGCCCATCACTAGTCACAGATACGCAGTATTTT.

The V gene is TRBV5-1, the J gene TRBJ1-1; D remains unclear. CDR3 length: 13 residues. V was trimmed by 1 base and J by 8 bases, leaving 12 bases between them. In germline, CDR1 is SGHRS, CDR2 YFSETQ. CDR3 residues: CASSLLGQEEAFF. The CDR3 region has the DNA TGCGCCAGCAGCTTGTTAGGTCAGGAAGAAGCTTTCTTT.

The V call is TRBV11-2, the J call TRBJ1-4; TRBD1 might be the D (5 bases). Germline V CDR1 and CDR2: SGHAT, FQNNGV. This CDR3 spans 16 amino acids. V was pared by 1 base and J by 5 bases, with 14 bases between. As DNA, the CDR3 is TGTGCCAGCAGCTTAGTACTTGGGGCGGAGAATGAAAAACTGTTTTTT. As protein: CASSLVLGAENEKLFF.

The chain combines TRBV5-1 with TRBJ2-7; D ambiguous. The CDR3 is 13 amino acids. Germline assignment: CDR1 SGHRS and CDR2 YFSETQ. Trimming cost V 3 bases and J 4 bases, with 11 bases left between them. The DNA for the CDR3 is TGCGCCAGCAGCTCCCCGGTAGGTTACGAGCAGTACTTC. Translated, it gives CASSSPVGYEQYF.

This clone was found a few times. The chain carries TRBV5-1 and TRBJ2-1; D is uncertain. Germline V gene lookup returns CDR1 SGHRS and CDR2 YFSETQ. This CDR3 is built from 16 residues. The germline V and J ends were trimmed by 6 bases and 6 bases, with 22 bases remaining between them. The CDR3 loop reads CASTYSGQAVVNEQFF. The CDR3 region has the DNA TGCGCCAGCACCTATTCCGGGCAGGCCGTGGTCAATGAGCAGTTCTTC.

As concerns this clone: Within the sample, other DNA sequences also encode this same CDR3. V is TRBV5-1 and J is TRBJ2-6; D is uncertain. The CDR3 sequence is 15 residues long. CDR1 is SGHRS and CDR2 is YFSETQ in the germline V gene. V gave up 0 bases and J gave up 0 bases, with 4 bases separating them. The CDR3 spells CASSLEGSGANVLTF. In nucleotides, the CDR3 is TGCGCCAGCAGCTTGGAAGGCTCTGGGGCCAACGTCCTGACTTTC. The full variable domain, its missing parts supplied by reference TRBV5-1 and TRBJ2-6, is KAGVTQTPRYLIKTRGQQVTLSCSPISGHRSVSWYQQTPGQGLQFLFEYFSETQRNKGNFPGRFSGRQFSNSRSEMNVSTLELGDSALYLCASSLEGSGANVLTFGAGSRLTVL.

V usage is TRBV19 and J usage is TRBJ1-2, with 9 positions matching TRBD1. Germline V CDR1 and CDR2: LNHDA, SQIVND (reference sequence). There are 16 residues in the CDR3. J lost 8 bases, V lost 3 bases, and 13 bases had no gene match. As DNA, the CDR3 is TGTGCCAGTAGTATGTTCATGGCGGGACAGGGATACGGCTACACCTTC. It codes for CASSMFMAGQGYGYTF.

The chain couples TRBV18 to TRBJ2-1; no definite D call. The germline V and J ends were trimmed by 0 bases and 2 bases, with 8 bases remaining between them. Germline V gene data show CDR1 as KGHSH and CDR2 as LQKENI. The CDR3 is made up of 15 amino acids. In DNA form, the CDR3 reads TGTGCCAGCTCACCACCAGCCAGGACCTACAATGAGCAGTTCTTC. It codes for CASSPPARTYNEQFF. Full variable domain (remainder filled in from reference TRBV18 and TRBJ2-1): NAGVMQNPRHLVRRRGQEARLRCSPMKGHSHVYWYRQLPEEGLKFMVYLQKENIIDESGMPKERFSAEFPKEGPSILRIQQVVRGDSAAYFCASSPPARTYNEQFFGPGTRLTVL.

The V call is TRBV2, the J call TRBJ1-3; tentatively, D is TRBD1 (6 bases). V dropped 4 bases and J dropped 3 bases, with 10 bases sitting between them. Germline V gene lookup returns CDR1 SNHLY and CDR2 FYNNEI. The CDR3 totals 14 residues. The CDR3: CASSVEGGGNTIYF. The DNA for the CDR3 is TGTGCCAGCAGTGTTGAGGGGGGTGGAAACACCATATATTTT. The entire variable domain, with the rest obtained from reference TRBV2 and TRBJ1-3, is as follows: EPEVTQTPSHQVTQMGQEVILRCVPISNHLYFYWYRQILGQKVEFLVSFYNNEISEKSEIFDDQFSVERPDGSNFTLKIRSTKLEDSAMYFCASSVEGGGNTIYFGEGSWLTVV.

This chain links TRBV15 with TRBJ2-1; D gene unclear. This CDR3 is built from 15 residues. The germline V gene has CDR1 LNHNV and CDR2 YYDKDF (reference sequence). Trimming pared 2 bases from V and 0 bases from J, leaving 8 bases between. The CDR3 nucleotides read TGTGCCACCAGCAGAACCTTGAGCTCCTACAATGAGCAGTTCTTC. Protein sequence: CATSRTLSSYNEQFF.

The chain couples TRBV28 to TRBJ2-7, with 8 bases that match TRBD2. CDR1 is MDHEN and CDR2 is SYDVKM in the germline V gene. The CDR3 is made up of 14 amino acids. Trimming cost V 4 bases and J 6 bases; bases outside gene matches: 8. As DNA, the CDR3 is TGTGCCAGCAGTTCTCCTGGACTAGCTGGCGAGCAGTACTTC. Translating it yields CASSSPGLAGEQYF.